This T cell receptor (beta chain) was captured in a study of blood T cell repertoires in COVID-19. Background on the study: Samples representing acute and convalescent COVID-19 were sourced from the United States, Italy and Spain.

Only in-frame clones appear in the TCRdb table, and some are missing; sequencing was by immunoSEQ multiplex PCR. The sample shows around 100,000 clones, 91% of them seen only once. Per germline, CDR1 SGHNT and CDR2 YYREEE (reference sequence). Trimming took off 10 bases at V and 6 bases at J, with 17 bases between the two ends. The CDR3 extends over 12 amino acids. What was sequenced was peripheral blood. This sequence joins TRBV5-4 and TRBJ2-7; D possibly corresponds to TRBD1 (8 bases). This TCR was recovered from a man over 45 with acute or convalescent COVID-19. This CDR3 is CAQGAGVGEQYF. CDR3 sequence (DNA): TGTGCCCAGGGGGCGGGAGTAGGCGAGCAGTACTTC.